This T cell receptor (beta chain) was recorded in a study of radiotherapy plus CTLA-4 blockade in lung cancer (dated by TCRdb to about 2018). Context from the whole study: Objective responses occurred in 18% of enrolled patients, and under 40% achieved disease control. Broad study findings and their caveats: Increased serum interferon-beta after radiation, together with early dynamic changes in blood T cell clones, were reported to be the strongest predictors of response. TCR clones derived from tumors expanded in peripheral blood after treatment with radiotherapy and ipilimumab.

The library was obtained by the immunoSEQ multiplex PCR assay. In its TCRdb copy, this immuneACCESS table keeps in-frame sequences only and misses some clones. Where compared with another copy, unresolved V genes explain less than half of these, and the others have no known cause. The sample table records about 62,000 clones; around 77% of these occur just once. Jointly, the top ten make up about 3% of the sample. CDR1 and CDR2 (MDHEN, SYDVKM) derive from the germline V gene. From its cysteine to its phenylalanine, the CDR3 spans 14 amino acids. Of all the DNA, just the CDR3 is kept, 42 bases in frame from base 1. Trimming at the junction amounts to 3 bases on V and 1 base on J, and the germline ends lie 7 bases apart. The study tested focal radiation therapy combined with CTLA-4 blockade (ipilimumab) in patients with chemo-refractory metastatic non-small-cell lung cancer. This clone was detected a few times. It lacks a known antigen. The sample holds no much larger clone one base away, and base qualities are not on file.

Recombination linked TRBV28 to TRBJ1-5, with no reliable assignment of the D segment. This specimen consisted of peripheral blood, obtained from a patient treated with radiotherapy plus ipilimumab. This receptor was identified in a human donor with non-small cell lung cancer who had a complete response to radiotherapy plus ipilimumab. The nucleotide sequence is TGTGCCAGCAGTTTGGCACAGAGCAATCAGCCCCAGCATTTT. Its amino acids are CASSLAQSNQPQHF.